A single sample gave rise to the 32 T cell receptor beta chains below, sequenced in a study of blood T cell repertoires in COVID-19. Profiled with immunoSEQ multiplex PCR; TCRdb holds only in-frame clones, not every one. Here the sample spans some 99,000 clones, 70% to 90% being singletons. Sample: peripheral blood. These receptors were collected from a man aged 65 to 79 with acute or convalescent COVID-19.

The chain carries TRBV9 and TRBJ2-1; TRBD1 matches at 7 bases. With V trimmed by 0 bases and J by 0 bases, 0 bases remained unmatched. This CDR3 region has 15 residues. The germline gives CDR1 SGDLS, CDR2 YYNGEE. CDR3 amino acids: CASSVDRGSYNEQFF. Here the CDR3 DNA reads TGTGCCAGCAGCGTAGACAGGGGCTCCTACAATGAGCAGTTCTTC.

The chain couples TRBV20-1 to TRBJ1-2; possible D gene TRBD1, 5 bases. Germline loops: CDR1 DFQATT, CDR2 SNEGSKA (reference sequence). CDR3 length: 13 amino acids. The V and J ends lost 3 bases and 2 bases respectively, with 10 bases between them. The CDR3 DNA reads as TGCAGTGCTAGTGGGGCACCCAACTATGGCTACACCTTC. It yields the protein CSASGAPNYGYTF.

The CDR3 loop reads CASSKRPGQGPDTQYF. CDR3 DNA: TGTGCCAGCAGCAAACGACCGGGACAGGGCCCAGATACGCAGTATTTT. V and J are TRBV11-2 and TRBJ2-3; 9 bases fit TRBD1. V dropped 5 bases and J dropped 4; count of bases not matched to a gene: 10. Germline V CDR1 and CDR2: SGHAT, FQNNGV. The CDR3 runs to 16 residues.

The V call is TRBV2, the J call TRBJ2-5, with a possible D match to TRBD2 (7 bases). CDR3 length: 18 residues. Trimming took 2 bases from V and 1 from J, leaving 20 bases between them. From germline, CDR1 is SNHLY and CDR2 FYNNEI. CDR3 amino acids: CASSESWGGRGLQETQYF. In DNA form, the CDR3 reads TGTGCCAGCAGTGAAAGTTGGGGGGGCAGGGGCCTCCAAGAGACCCAGTACTTC.

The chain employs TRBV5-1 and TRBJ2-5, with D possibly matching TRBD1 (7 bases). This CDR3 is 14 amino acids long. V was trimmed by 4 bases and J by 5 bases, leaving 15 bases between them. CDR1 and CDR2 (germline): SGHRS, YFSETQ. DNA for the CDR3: TGCGCCAGCAGCGTCTCACAGGGGAGGGAGACCCAGTACTTC. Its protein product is CASSVSQGRETQYF.

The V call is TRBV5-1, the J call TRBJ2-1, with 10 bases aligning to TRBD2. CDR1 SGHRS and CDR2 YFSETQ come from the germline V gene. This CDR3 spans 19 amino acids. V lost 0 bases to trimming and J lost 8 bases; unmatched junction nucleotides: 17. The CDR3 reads CASSLDGIPSGGQTYEQFF. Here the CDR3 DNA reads TGCGCCAGCAGCTTGGACGGTATACCTAGCGGGGGACAAACATATGAGCAGTTCTTC.

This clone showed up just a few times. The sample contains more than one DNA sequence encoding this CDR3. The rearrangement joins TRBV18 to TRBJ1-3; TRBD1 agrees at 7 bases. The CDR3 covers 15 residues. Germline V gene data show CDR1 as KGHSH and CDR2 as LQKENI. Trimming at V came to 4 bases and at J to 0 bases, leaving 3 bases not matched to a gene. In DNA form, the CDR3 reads TGTGCCAGCTCACGCCAGGGGGGCTCTGGAAACACCATATATTTT. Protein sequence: CASSRQGGSGNTIYF.

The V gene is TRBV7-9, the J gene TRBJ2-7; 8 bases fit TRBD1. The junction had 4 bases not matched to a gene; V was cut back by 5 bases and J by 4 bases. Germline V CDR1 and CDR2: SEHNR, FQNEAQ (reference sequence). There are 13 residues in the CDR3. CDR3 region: CASSPTGGYEQYV. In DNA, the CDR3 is TGTGCCAGCAGCCCTACAGGGGGGTACGAGCAGTACGTC.

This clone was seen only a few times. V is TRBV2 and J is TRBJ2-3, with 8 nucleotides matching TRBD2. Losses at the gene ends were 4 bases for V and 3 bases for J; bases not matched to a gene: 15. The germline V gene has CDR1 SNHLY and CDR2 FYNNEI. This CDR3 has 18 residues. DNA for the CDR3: TGTGCCAGCAGTGTACCGAGCGGGGGAACCACGGGGACAGATACGCAGTATTTT. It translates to CASSVPSGGTTGTDTQYF.

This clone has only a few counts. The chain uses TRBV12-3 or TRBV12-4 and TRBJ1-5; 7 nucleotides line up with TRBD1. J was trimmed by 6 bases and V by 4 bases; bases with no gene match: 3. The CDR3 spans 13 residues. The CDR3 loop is CASSSDRAQPQHF. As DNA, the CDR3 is TGTGCCAGCAGTTCAGACAGGGCTCAGCCCCAGCATTTT.

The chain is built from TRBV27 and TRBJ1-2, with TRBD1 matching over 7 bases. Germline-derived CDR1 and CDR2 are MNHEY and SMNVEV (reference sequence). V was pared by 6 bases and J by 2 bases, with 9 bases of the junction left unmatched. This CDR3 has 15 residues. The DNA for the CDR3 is TGTGCCAGCAGAACTCAAGACAGGGAGAACTATGGCTACACCTTC. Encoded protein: CASRTQDRENYGYTF.

The CDR3 loop reads CASSSEAGNTEAFF. Written as DNA, the CDR3 is TGCGCCAGCAGCTCGGAAGCAGGGAACACTGAAGCTTTCTTT. This chain connects TRBV5-1 to TRBJ1-1; unclear D gene. Trimming pared 3 bases from V and 1 base from J, leaving 10 bases between. The CDR3 covers 14 residues. The germline gives CDR1 SGHRS, CDR2 YFSETQ.

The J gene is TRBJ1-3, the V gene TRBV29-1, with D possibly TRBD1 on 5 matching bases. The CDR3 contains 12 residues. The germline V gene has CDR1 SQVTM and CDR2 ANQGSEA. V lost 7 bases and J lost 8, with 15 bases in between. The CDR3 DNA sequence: TGCAGCGCTAGACACGGCAGGGACACCATATATTTT. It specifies CSARHGRDTIYF. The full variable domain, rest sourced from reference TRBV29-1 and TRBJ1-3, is SAVISQKPSRDICQRGTSLTIQCQVDSQVTMMFWYRQQPGQSLTLIATANQGSEATYESGFVIDKFPISRPNLTFSTLTVSNMSPEDSSIYLCSARHGRDTIYFGEGSWLTVV.

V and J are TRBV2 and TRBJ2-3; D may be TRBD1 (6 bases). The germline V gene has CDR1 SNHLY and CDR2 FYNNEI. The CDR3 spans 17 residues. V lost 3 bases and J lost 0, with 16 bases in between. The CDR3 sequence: CASSDVTGHPSTDTQYF. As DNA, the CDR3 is TGTGCCAGCAGTGATGTAACAGGGCATCCTAGCACAGATACGCAGTATTTT. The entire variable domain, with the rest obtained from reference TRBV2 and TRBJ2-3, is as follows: EPEVTQTPSHQVTQMGQEVILRCVPISNHLYFYWYRQILGQKVEFLVSFYNNEISEKSEIFDDQFSVERPDGSNFTLKIRSTKLEDSAMYFCASSDVTGHPSTDTQYFGPGTRLTVL.

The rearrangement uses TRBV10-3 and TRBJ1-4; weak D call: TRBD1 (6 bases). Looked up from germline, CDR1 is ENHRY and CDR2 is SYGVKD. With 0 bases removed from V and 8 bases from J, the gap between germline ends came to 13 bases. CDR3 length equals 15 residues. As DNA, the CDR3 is TGTGCCATCAGTGAGTCACCAGGGGAGGGCGAAAAACTGTTTTTT. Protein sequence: CAISESPGEGEKLFF.

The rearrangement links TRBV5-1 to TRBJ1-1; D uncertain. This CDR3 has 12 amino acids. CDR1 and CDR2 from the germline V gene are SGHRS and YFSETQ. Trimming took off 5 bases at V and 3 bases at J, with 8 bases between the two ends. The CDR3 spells CASRVGDTEAFF. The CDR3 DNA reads TGCGCCAGCAGAGTAGGAGACACTGAAGCTTTCTTT.

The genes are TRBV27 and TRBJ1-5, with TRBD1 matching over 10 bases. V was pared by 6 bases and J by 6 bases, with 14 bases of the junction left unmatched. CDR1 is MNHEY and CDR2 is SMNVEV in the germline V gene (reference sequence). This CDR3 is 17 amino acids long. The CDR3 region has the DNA TGTGCCAGCAGACGAACGGCTCTAGGACAGGGGGTTCAGCCCCAGCATTTT. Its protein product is CASRRTALGQGVQPQHF.

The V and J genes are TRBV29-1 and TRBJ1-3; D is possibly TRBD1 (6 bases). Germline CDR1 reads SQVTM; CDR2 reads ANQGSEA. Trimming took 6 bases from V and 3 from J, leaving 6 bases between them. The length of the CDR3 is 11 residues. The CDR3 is CSVDSGNTIYF. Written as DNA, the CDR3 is TGCAGCGTGGACAGTGGAAACACCATATATTTT.

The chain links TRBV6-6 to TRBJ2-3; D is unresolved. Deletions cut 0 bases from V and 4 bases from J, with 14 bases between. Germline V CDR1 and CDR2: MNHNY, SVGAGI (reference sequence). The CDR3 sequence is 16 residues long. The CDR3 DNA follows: TGTGCCAGCAGTTACTCTCTTATGAATCCGGCAGATACGCAGTATTTT. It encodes CASSYSLMNPADTQYF.

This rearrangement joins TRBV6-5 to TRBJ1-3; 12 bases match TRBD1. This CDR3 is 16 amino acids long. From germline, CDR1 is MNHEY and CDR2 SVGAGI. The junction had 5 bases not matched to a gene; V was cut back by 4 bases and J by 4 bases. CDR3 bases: TGTGCCAGCAGTTCGGGACAGGGGGCAGGAGGAAACACCATATATTTT. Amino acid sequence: CASSSGQGAGGNTIYF.

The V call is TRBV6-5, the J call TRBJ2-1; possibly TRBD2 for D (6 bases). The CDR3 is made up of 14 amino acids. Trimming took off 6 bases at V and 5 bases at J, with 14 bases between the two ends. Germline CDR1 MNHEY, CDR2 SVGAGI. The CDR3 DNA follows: TGTGCCAGCAGATTGCCGGGACTCGACAATGAGCAGTTCTTC. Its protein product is CASRLPGLDNEQFF.

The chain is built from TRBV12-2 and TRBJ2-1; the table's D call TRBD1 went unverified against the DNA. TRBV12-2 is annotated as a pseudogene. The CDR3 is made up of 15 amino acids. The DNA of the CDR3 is TGTGCAAGTCGCTTAGGGGACAGGGCCTCCAATGAGCAGTTCTTC. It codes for CASRLGDRASNEQFF.

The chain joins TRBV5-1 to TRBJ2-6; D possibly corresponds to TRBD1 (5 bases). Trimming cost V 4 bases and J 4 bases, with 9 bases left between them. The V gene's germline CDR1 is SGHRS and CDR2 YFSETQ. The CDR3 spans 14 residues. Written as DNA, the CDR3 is TGCGCCAGCAGCCGGACATCGGGGGCCAACGTCCTGACTTTC. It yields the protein CASSRTSGANVLTF.

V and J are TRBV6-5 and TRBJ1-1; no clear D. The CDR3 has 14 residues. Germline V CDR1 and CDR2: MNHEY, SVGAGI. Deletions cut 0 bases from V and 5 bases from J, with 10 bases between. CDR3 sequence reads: CASSYSLYSTEAFF. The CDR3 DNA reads TGTGCCAGCAGTTACTCACTATATAGTACTGAAGCTTTCTTT.

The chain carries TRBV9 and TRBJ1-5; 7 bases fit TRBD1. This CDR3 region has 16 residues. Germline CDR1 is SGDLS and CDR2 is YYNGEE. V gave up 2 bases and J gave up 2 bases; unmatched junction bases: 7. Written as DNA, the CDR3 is TGTGCCAGCAGCGTGAGGGGGCGTAGGGGCAATCAGCCCCAGCATTTT. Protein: CASSVRGRRGNQPQHF.

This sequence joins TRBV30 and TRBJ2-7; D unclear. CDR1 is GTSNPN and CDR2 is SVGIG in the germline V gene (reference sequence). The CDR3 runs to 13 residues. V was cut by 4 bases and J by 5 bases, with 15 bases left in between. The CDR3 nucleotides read TGTGCCTGGAAACCGCCGCGGCGGCACGAGCAGTACGTC. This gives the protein CAWKPPRRHEQYV.

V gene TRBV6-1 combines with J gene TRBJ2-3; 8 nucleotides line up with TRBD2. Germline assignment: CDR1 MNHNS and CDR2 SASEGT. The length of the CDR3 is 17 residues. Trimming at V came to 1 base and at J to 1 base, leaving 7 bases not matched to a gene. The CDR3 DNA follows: TGTGCCAGCAGTGAAGAGGTAGCGGGGTCTCGCACAGATACGCAGTATTTT. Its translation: CASSEEVAGSRTDTQYF.

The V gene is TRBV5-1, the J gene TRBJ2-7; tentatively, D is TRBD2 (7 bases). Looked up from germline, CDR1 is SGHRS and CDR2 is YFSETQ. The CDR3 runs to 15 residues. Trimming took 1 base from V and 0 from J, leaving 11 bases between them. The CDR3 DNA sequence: TGCGCCAGCAGCTTGATGCGGGGGCCCTCCTACGAGCAGTACTTC. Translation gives CASSLMRGPSYEQYF.

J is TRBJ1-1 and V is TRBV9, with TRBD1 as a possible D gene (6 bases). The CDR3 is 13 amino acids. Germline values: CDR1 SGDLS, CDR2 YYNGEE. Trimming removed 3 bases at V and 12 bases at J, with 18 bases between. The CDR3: CASSGTGLEVPFF. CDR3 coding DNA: TGTGCCAGCAGCGGAACAGGGTTAGAGGTCCCTTTCTTT.

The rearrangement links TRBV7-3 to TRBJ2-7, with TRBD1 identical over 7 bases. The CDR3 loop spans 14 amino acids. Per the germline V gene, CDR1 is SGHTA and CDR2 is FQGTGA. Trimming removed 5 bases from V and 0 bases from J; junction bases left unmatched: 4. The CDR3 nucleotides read TGTGCCAGCAGCCCAGACAGGGCCTCCTACGAGCAGTACTTC. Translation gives CASSPDRASYEQYF.

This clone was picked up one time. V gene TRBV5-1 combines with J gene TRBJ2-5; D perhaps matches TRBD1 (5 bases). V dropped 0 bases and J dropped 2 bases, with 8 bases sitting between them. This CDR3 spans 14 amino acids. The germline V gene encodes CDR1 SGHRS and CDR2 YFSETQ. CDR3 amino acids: CASSLGQTQETQYF. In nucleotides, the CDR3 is TGCGCCAGCAGCTTGGGACAGACACAAGAGACCCAGTACTTC.

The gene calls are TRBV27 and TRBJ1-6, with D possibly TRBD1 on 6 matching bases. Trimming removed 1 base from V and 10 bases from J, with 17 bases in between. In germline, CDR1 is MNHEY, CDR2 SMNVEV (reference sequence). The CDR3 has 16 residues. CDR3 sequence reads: CASSLYQGQNLSPLHF. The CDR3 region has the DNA TGTGCCAGCAGTTTATATCAGGGGCAGAATTTGTCACCCCTCCACTTT.